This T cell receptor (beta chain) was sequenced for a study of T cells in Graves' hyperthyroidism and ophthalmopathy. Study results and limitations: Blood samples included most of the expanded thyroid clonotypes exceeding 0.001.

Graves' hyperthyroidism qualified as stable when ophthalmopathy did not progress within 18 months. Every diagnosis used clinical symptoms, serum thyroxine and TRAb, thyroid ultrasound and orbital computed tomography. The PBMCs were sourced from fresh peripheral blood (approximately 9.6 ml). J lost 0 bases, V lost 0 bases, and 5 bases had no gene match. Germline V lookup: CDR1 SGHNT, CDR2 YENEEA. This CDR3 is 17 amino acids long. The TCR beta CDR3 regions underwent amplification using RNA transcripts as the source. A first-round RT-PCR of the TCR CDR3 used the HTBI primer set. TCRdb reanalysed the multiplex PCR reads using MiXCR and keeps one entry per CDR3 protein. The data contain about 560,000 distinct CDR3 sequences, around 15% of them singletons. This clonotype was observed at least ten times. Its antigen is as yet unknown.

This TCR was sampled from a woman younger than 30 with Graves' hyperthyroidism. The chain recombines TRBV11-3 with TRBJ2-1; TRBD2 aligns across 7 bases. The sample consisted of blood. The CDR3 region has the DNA TGTGCCAGCAGCTTAGAGGGGCGGGGGACCTCCTACAATGAGCAGTTCTTC. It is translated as CASSLEGRGTSYNEQFF.